Listed below are T cell receptor beta chains from one sample, sequenced in a study of T cells in Graves' hyperthyroidism and ophthalmopathy. TCRdb used MiXCR to reprocess the multiplex PCR reads, holding one entry per CDR3 protein. The table shows about 350,000 distinct CDR3 sequences, with around 18% occurring only once. The sample was blood. The receptors were sampled from a woman aged 40-49 years with Graves' ophthalmopathy. CDR3s include the opening cysteine and the closing phenylalanine or tryptophan. Each record gives: clone size, D gene, CDR3 length, V gene, J gene, CDR3 DNA, CDR3 protein. The D gene is left open where the match is weak. Clone size is not always given. Where it is, it says once, few, many or a class for expanded clones.

many	TRBD2	15	TRBV7-2	TRBJ2-7	TGTGCCAGCAGCTTAGCGGTAGCGGGAGACTACGAGCAGTACTTC	CASSLAVAGDYEQYF
many	TRBD1	15	TRBV9	TRBJ1-1	TGTGCCAGCAGCGCGGGGACAGGGGCACGGATAAAAGCTTTCTTT	CASSAGTGARIKAFF
many	.	14	TRBV28	TRBJ1-1	TGTGCCAGCAGTCTGGGGACATTGAACACTGAAGCTTTCTTT	CASSLGTLNTEAFF
many	.	13	TRBV18	TRBJ2-7	TGTGCCAGCTCACCAGTCAGGGACGGCGAGCAGTACTTC	CASSPVRDGEQYF
many	.	14	TRBV28	TRBJ2-7	TGTGCCAGCAGCCCCTTGGAGGGGATCTACGAGCAGTACTTC	CASSPLEGIYEQYF
.	.	15	TRBV12-3/TRBV12-4	TRBJ2-2	TGTGCCAGCAGTTTTGCCGCCGGGCTCACCGGGGAGCTGTTTTTT	CASSFAAGLTGELFF
many	.	13	TRBV11-2	TRBJ1-2	TGTGCCAGCAGCTTAAGTCCAGGGTTGGGCTACACCTTC	CASSLSPGLGYTF
few	.	11	TRBV28	TRBJ2-3	TGTGCCAGCAGGCAACGGAGTACGCAGTATTTT	CASRQRSTQYF
many	.	15	TRBV2	TRBJ2-7	TGTGCCAGCAGTGAACAACATTACAGGGTCAACGAGCAGTACTTC	CASSEQHYRVNEQYF
many	TRBD1	15	TRBV5-1	TRBJ2-7	TGCGCCAGCAGCTTGGGGGGACAGGACCCCTTAGAGCAGTACTTC	CASSLGGQDPLEQYF
many	.	14	TRBV11-3	TRBJ2-2	TGTGCCAGCAGCTTAGATCAAGTAACCGGGGAGCTGTTTTTT	CASSLDQVTGELFF
.	.	15	TRBV12-5	TRBJ2-5	TGTGCTAGTGGTTTATCACGGACAGTCACGGAGACCCAGTACTTC	CASGLSRTVTETQYF
.	.	15	TRBV28	TRBJ2-7	TGTGCCAGCGGCCTGTCCGGCGGGCCTCGATACGAGCAGTACTTC	CASGLSGGPRYEQYF
many	.	15	TRBV7-2	TRBJ1-3	TGTGCCAGCAGCTCCCTCCCCGACAGGAGTAACACCATATATTTT	CASSSLPDRSNTIYF
.	TRBD2	14	TRBV6-5	TRBJ2-7	TGTGCCAGCAGTTCCACAGCGGGACGATACGAGCAGTACTTC	CASSSTAGRYEQYF
many	.	14	TRBV27	TRBJ2-7	TGTGCCAGCAGCCGGGGACCCCACGGGGACGAGCAGTACTTC	CASSRGPHGDEQYF
few	TRBD1	20	TRBV14	TRBJ1-3	TGTGCCAGCAGCCAAGAACGGGGACAGGGTCGTTTGGCAGCTGGAAACACCATATATTTT	CASSQERGQGRLAAGNTIYF
many	TRBD1	13	TRBV20-1	TRBJ1-5	TGCAGTGCTAGGACAGGGCGCTATCAGCCCCAGCATTTT	CSARTGRYQPQHF
few	.	16	TRBV11-1	TRBJ2-7	TGTGCCAGCAGCCCCACGAATTGGACAGCCCTCTACGAGCAGTACTTC	CASSPTNWTALYEQYF
few	TRBD1	17	TRBV4-2	TRBJ2-6	TGTGCCAGCAGCCAGACCGGGACAGGGCCTGGGGCCAACGTCCTGACTTTC	CASSQTGTGPGANVLTF
many	.	13	TRBV19	TRBJ1-2	TGTGCCAGTAGTATAGATAAGGATTTGGGCTACACCTTC	CASSIDKDLGYTF
many	TRBD2	17	TRBV12-3/TRBV12-4	TRBJ2-2	TGTGCCAGCAGTTTGTTAGTACTAGCGGGAGGAACCGGGGAGCTGTTTTTT	CASSLLVLAGGTGELFF
many	TRBD2	13	TRBV5-1	TRBJ2-7	TGCGCCAGCAGGCGAGCGGGACGACACGAGCAGTACTTC	CASRRAGRHEQYF
many	.	13	TRBV6-1	TRBJ2-2	TGTGCCAGCAGCGACAGGTCGTTCGGGGAGCTGTTTTTT	CASSDRSFGELFF
.	.	13	TRBV12-3/TRBV12-4	TRBJ2-7	TGTGCCAGCTCACGGGGGGCAGGATACGAGCAGTACTTC	CASSRGAGYEQYF
many	.	14	TRBV5-1	TRBJ1-5	TGCGCCAGCAGCCTCACACCCAACAATCAGCCCCAGCATTTT	CASSLTPNNQPQHF
many	.	14	TRBV19	TRBJ1-5	TGTGCCACCATGGACCGAGGTAGTTATCAGCCCCAGCATTTT	CATMDRGSYQPQHF
many	.	15	TRBV6-1	TRBJ1-5	TGTGCCAGCAGTGACGAGGGAAGTCCAAATCAGCCCCAGCATTTT	CASSDEGSPNQPQHF
.	.	16	TRBV12-3/TRBV12-4	TRBJ2-5	TGTGCCAGCAGCTTAGATTGGGGTTTTAGCCAAGAGACCCAGTACTTC	CASSLDWGFSQETQYF
many	.	16	TRBV6-5	TRBJ1-3	TGTGCCAGCAGTTACTCTTTCGGGATCTCTGGAAACACCATATATTTT	CASSYSFGISGNTIYF
many	.	15	TRBV7-8	TRBJ2-7	TGTGCCAGCAGCGGGGTGGGACGCTCGCCCTACGAGCAGTACTTC	CASSGVGRSPYEQYF
.	.	14	TRBV6-5	TRBJ2-2	TGTGCCAGCAGTTACCGACTCCAAACCGGGGAGCTGTTTTTT	CASSYRLQTGELFF
many	.	14	TRBV6-5	TRBJ2-2	TGTGCCAGCAGTTACGCAGGGACCGCCGGGGAGCTGTTTTTT	CASSYAGTAGELFF
.	.	15	TRBV6-5	TRBJ1-5	TGTGCCAGCAGTTACTCGGGGGCACCGAATCAGCCCCAGCATTTT	CASSYSGAPNQPQHF
many	.	14	TRBV6-2/TRBV6-3	TRBJ1-5	TGTGCCAGCAGTTACGCAGGGAGAAATCAGCCCCAGCATTTT	CASSYAGRNQPQHF
many	TRBD1	15	TRBV2	TRBJ2-5	TGTGCCAGCAGTGTTGGGACAGGGGTTGAAGAGACCCAGTACTTC	CASSVGTGVEETQYF
many	.	15	TRBV27	TRBJ2-7	TGTGCCAGCAGTTTATCAATTGGGGGGTCCTACGAGCAGTACTTC	CASSLSIGGSYEQYF
many	.	13	TRBV30	TRBJ1-1	TGTGCCTGGGGCCACAGGGTTGACACTGAAGCTTTCTTT	CAWGHRVDTEAFF
many	.	12	TRBV7-8	TRBJ2-7	TGTGCCAGCAGCTTGACAAACCACGAGCAGTACTTC	CASSLTNHEQYF
.	.	12	TRBV7-9	TRBJ2-5	TGTGCCAGCAGCTCCAGTGGGGGGACCCAGTACTTC	CASSSSGGTQYF
many	TRBD1	16	TRBV11-2	TRBJ2-7	TGTGCCAGCAGCTTAACCCCCGGGACAGGGAACTACGAGCAGTACTTC	CASSLTPGTGNYEQYF
many	.	15	TRBV7-8	TRBJ1-1	TGTGCCAGCAGCTTAGACAGCGACCTTAACACTGAAGCTTTCTTT	CASSLDSDLNTEAFF
many	.	15	TRBV10-3	TRBJ2-6	TGTGCCACCTCGGGACGGATCTCTGGGGCCAACGTCCTGACTTTC	CATSGRISGANVLTF
many	.	14	TRBV27	TRBJ1-2	TGTGCCAGCGCATACCGGACGGACAGCTATGGCTACACCTTC	CASAYRTDSYGYTF
many	TRBD2	20	TRBV29-1	TRBJ2-7	TGCAGCCCTCCCGGGGGGGACCACCGAGCTAGCGGGAGGACCACCTACGAGCAGTACTTC	CSPPGGDHRASGRTTYEQYF
many	.	12	TRBV7-8	TRBJ1-1	TGTGCCAGCAGCTACGACGTAACGGAAGCTTTCTTT	CASSYDVTEAFF